This T cell receptor beta chain appears in the sequencing data of a study of blood T cell repertoires in COVID-19. The wider study: The United States, Italy and Spain supplied acute and convalescent COVID-19 samples. The cDNA or gDNA used as material had been derived from T cells, B-cell-depleted T cells, or PBMCs.

The CDR3 sequence is 15 residues long. The V segment lost 4 bases and the J segment 7 bases; nucleotides outside the gene matches: 10. From germline, CDR1 is SGDLS and CDR2 YYNGEE. Original methodology: Nucleated cell counts were estimated from reference gene primer amplification. Here immunoSEQ multiplex PCR was the method, and the copy in TCRdb shows in-frame clones only, minus some. V, J and clone size are taken as reported in that table, and D and trimming were inferred from the DNA itself. The table shows 200,000 to 250,000 clones, with approximately 90% occurring only once. Those enrolled, adults aged roughly 18 to 100 years, came from around 24 US areas.

The sequence came from a man aged 45-65 years who had been exposed to COVID-19. The specimen sequenced was PBMCs or T cells enriched from blood (not recorded which). This chain uses TRBV9 with TRBJ2-1, with 8 positions matching TRBD2. CDR3 loop: CASSYSGSKANEQFF. CDR3 in DNA: TGTGCCAGCAGCTACAGCGGGAGTAAGGCGAATGAGCAGTTCTTC.